This is a list of T cell receptor beta chains from one sample in a study of regulatory T cells in long-lasting Graves disease. Via MiXCR, TCRdb re-called the multiplex PCR reads, giving one row per CDR3 protein. The table shows about 460,000 distinct CDR3 sequences, with about 20% occurring only once. Sequenced material: peripheral blood mononuclear cells (PBMCs), taken when the disease was refractory, from a patient treated with antithyroid drugs. Receptors were obtained from a female donor with Graves disease. Each CDR3 is given with its conserved first and last residue. A D gene is named only where the DNA matches it firmly. A clone size is listed for some rows: how often the clone was seen (once, few, many), or a class if it is expanded.

clone size	V gene	J gene	D gene	CDR3 protein	CDR3 DNA
many	TRBV28	TRBJ1-6	-	CASTNDDRIQTYNSPLHF	TGTGCCAGCACTAATGATGACAGGATCCAGACCTATAATTCACCCCTCCACTTT
few	TRBV7-3	TRBJ1-1	TRBD1	CASSSTGAGTPEAFF	TGTGCCAGCAGCTCTACAGGGGCAGGTACCCCTGAAGCTTTCTTT
few	TRBV27	TRBJ2-2	TRBD2	CASSLFGGEGTGELFF	TGTGCCAGCAGTTTATTTGGGGGGGAAGGTACCGGGGAGCTGTTTTTT
-	TRBV6-5	TRBJ2-6	-	CASSYRGLGANVLTF	TGTGCCAGCAGTTACCGGGGGCTTGGGGCCAACGTCCTGACTTTC
few	TRBV19	TRBJ1-2	-	CASSQIPGSGGYTF	TGTGCCAGTAGTCAAATCCCAGGGAGTGGTGGCTACACCTTC
many	TRBV10-3	TRBJ2-5	-	CAISESFETQYF	TGTGCCATCAGTGAGTCGTTTGAGACCCAGTACTTC
few	TRBV11-2	TRBJ2-7	TRBD1	CASRALGQASYEQYF	TGTGCCAGCAGGGCCCTGGGACAGGCTTCCTACGAGCAGTACTTC
many	TRBV28	TRBJ1-1	TRBD1	CASSFQYDRGYTEAFF	TGTGCCAGCAGTTTTCAGTACGACAGGGGATACACTGAAGCTTTCTTT
many	TRBV7-3	TRBJ2-1	TRBD2	CASSPGLARANEQFF	TGTGCCAGCAGCCCTGGACTAGCTAGGGCCAATGAGCAGTTCTTC
-	TRBV6-2/TRBV6-3	TRBJ2-4	TRBD2	CASSEASGIIGEAKNIQYF	TGTGCCAGCAGTGAGGCTAGCGGGATTATAGGTGAAGCCAAAAACATTCAGTACTTC
many	TRBV11-2	TRBJ1-4	TRBD1	CASSFGTVNEKLFF	TGTGCCAGCAGCTTCGGGACAGTTAATGAAAAACTGTTTTTT
-	TRBV7-7	TRBJ1-1	-	CASSPRSPLREAFF	TGTGCTAGCAGCCCTCGGAGCCCACTAAGGGAAGCTTTCTTT
few	TRBV29-1	TRBJ2-1	TRBD2	CSVARTSGRADEQFF	TGCAGCGTTGCTCGGACTAGCGGGAGGGCCGATGAGCAGTTCTTC
many	TRBV12-3/TRBV12-4	TRBJ1-4	-	CASSLRAGDREEKLFF	TGTGCCAGCAGTTTAAGGGCAGGGGATCGGGAGGAAAAACTGTTTTTT
many	TRBV7-2	TRBJ1-2	-	CASSPLQGHYGYTF	TGTGCCAGCAGCCCCCTTCAGGGCCACTATGGCTACACCTTC
-	TRBV11-3	TRBJ2-7	-	CASSPVGNLLYEQYF	TGTGCCAGCAGCCCAGTTGGGAATTTACTCTACGAGCAGTACTTC
many	TRBV28	TRBJ2-1	-	CASSRTNSYNEQFF	TGTGCCAGCAGTCGGACTAACTCCTACAATGAGCAGTTCTTC
-	TRBV5-4	TRBJ2-2	TRBD1	CASSRGTGENTGELFF	TGTGCCAGCAGCCGAGGGACAGGCGAGAACACCGGGGAGCTGTTTTTT
many	TRBV7-2	TRBJ2-7	TRBD2	CASSFEAGVGSYEQYF	TGTGCCAGCAGCTTTGAAGCGGGAGTTGGATCCTACGAGCAGTACTTC
many	TRBV12-3/TRBV12-4	TRBJ1-2	-	CASSLLLKGNGYTF	TGTGCCAGCAGTCTCCTCCTCAAAGGGAATGGCTACACCTTC
-	TRBV6-2/TRBV6-3	TRBJ1-2	TRBD1	CASSPIAGTDYTF	TGTGCCAGCAGCCCGATAGCCGGGACAGACTACACCTTC
many	TRBV7-8	TRBJ1-5	-	CASSLREVGNQPQHF	TGTGCCAGCAGCTTAAGGGAGGTTGGCAATCAGCCCCAGCATTTT
many	TRBV19	TRBJ1-1	TRBD1	CASSRAGTVNTEAFF	TGTGCCAGTTCACGAGCCGGGACAGTGAACACTGAAGCTTTCTTT
-	TRBV3-1	TRBJ2-6	-	CASSRQANVLTF	TGTGCCAGCAGTCGGCAGGCCAACGTCCTGACTTTC
few	TRBV7-2	TRBJ2-2	-	CASSRRMGNTGELFF	TGTGCCAGCAGCCGACGGATGGGGAACACCGGGGAGCTGTTTTTT
many	TRBV7-6	TRBJ1-2	-	CASSTVQGNGYTF	TGTGCCAGCAGTACCGTCCAGGGGAATGGCTACACCTTC
many	TRBV28	TRBJ1-2	-	CASSLNGFLTKHYGYTF	TGTGCCAGCAGTTTGAATGGCTTCCTCACGAAACACTATGGCTACACCTTC
-	TRBV4-1	TRBJ2-7	-	CASSQDRAASYEQYF	TGCGCCAGCAGCCAAGATCGGGCAGCCTCCTACGAGCAGTACTTC
few	TRBV11-2	TRBJ2-7	-	CASSLGGGPGSLAEQYF	TGTGCCAGCAGCTTAGGGGGTGGGCCGGGATCTCTGGCCGAGCAGTACTTC
-	TRBV5-8	TRBJ2-7	-	CASSLDGTPSSYEQYF	TGTGCCAGCAGCCTAGATGGGACTCCTAGCTCCTACGAGCAGTACTTC
-	TRBV19	TRBJ2-3	-	CASSNGNGAIHTQYF	TGTGCCAGTAGTAATGGGAATGGGGCCATACATACGCAGTATTTT
-	TRBV5-6	TRBJ1-6	TRBD1	CASSLGQGVNSPLHF	TGTGCCAGCAGCTTAGGACAGGGGGTCAATTCACCCCTCCACTTT
many	TRBV6-5	TRBJ1-1	-	CASSSQGWGEAFF	TGTGCCAGCAGTTCCCAGGGATGGGGTGAAGCTTTCTTT
-	TRBV19	TRBJ1-5	-	CASSIEGNVGNQPQHF	TGTGCCAGTAGTATAGAGGGGAATGTGGGGAATCAGCCCCAGCATTTT
many	TRBV6-1	TRBJ1-2	-	CASRRERGYTF	TGTGCCAGCAGGCGTGAACGGGGCTACACCTTC
-	TRBV19	TRBJ1-2	-	CASRQTNYGYTF	TGTGCCAGTCGCCAGACAAACTATGGCTACACCTTC
-	TRBV10-3	TRBJ2-1	-	CAILWRDNEQFF	TGTGCCATCCTGTGGCGGGACAATGAGCAGTTCTTC
many	TRBV28	TRBJ2-7	TRBD2	CATSYELAGEQYF	TGTGCCACCTCTTACGAGCTAGCGGGAGAGCAGTACTTC
many	TRBV6-5	TRBJ1-2	TRBD1	CASSSQGAQVGYTF	TGTGCCAGCAGTTCACAGGGGGCGCAGGTTGGCTACACCTTC
-	TRBV5-1	TRBJ1-1	-	CASSLAGIMNTEAFF	TGCGCCAGCAGCTTGGCCGGGATAATGAACACTGAAGCTTTCTTT
many	TRBV7-2	TRBJ2-7	TRBD1	CASSRPGQTYEQYF	TGTGCCAGCAGCCGACCGGGACAGACCTACGAGCAGTACTTC
many	TRBV28	TRBJ1-5	-	CASSEPGAGGPQHF	TGTGCCAGCAGTGAACCAGGGGCGGGAGGGCCCCAGCATTTT
-	TRBV19	TRBJ2-4	TRBD1	CASSTRQGTLAKNIQYF	TGTGCCAGTAGTACCCGACAGGGAACCTTAGCCAAAAACATTCAGTACTTC
many	TRBV7-2	TRBJ1-1	-	CASSLGEAPGGAFF	TGTGCCAGCAGCTTAGGGGAGGCCCCGGGGGGAGCTTTCTTT
-	TRBV5-1	TRBJ2-3	TRBD1	CASSLESNRGADTQYF	TGCGCCAGCAGCTTGGAGTCAAACAGGGGCGCAGATACGCAGTATTTT
-	TRBV15	TRBJ1-2	TRBD1	CATRWDRGYGYTF	TGTGCCACCCGCTGGGACAGGGGCTATGGCTACACCTTC
many	TRBV12-3/TRBV12-4	TRBJ2-5	-	CASSLGTGRWEETQYF	TGTGCCAGCAGTTTGGGAACAGGGCGTTGGGAAGAGACCCAGTACTTC
many	TRBV6-1	TRBJ2-7	-	CASSDGSYEQYF	TGTGCCAGCAGTGACGGAAGCTACGAGCAGTACTTC
many	TRBV7-9	TRBJ2-7	-	CASSPGGNYEQYF	TGTGCCAGCAGCCCGGGCGGGAACTACGAGCAGTACTTC
many	TRBV28	TRBJ1-5	-	CASSPGQPQHF	TGTGCCAGCAGTCCGGGCCAGCCCCAGCATTTT
-	TRBV19	TRBJ2-6	-	CAGSFIRGAKSGANVLTF	TGTGCCGGTAGTTTTATCCGCGGGGCGAAATCTGGGGCCAACGTCCTGACTTTC
many	TRBV20-1	TRBJ2-7	TRBD2	CSAGLAGTEQYF	TGCAGTGCAGGACTAGCGGGGACCGAGCAGTACTTC
many	TRBV12-3/TRBV12-4	TRBJ1-2	-	CASSPALQGDGSYGYTF	TGTGCCAGCAGTCCTGCACTCCAGGGAGACGGGAGCTATGGCTACACCTTC
many	TRBV28	TRBJ2-2	-	CASSLEALGYTGELFF	TGTGCCAGCAGTTTAGAGGCGCTGGGGTACACCGGGGAGCTGTTTTTT
-	TRBV20-1	TRBJ2-1	-	CSALQGYNEQFF	TGCAGTGCGCTACAGGGCTACAATGAGCAGTTCTTC